This T cell receptor beta chain was observed in a study of PD-1 blockade in classical Hodgkin lymphoma. The CDR3 has 15 amino acids. Germline V gene sequence: CDR1 MNHNS, CDR2 SASEGT. The ends were cut back, 4 bases at V and 3 bases at J, with 13 bases in the middle. Whole-study findings and limits: Complete responders showed a baseline diversity that resembled the diversity of newly diagnosed patients. Patients who initiated nivolumab within 1 year of ASCT were excluded. Repertoires differed for reasons still undefined, possibly disease activity or prior therapy.

On this clone itself: Its antigen is currently unknown.

In every patient, relapse followed autologous stem cell transplantation, while exposure to brentuximab vedotin differed. Complete response, partial response or progressive disease were the best responses. This table comes from immunoSEQ multiplex PCR, and its TCRdb copy is limited to in-frame clones, with some not included. Among about 97,000 clones listed, 80% to 85% were seen once. This TCR came from a human donor with classical Hodgkin lymphoma. The V gene is TRBV6-1, the J gene TRBJ2-1; a possible D gene is TRBD2 (6 bases). Sequenced here: peripheral blood mononuclear cells (PBMCs), sampled at baseline. CDR3 loop: CASSGGLAGYNEQFF. CDR3 coding DNA: TGTGCCAGCAGTGGGGGACTGGCGGGCTACAATGAGCAGTTCTTC.